This entry is about one T cell receptor beta chain. The sample is drawn from a study of blood T cell repertoires in COVID-19. Study background: Sources were T cells, B-cell-depleted T cells, or PBMCs; the material itself was cDNA or gDNA.

Original processing methods: Cell counts per sample came from amplifying reference gene primers. The assay was immunoSEQ multiplex PCR, and TCRdb's table has in-frame clones only and misses some. That table gives V, J and clone size, and the DNA gave D and trimming. The sample carries some 310,000 clones, roughly 89% recorded once. Germline V gene sequence: CDR1 SGHTA, CDR2 FQGNSA. The V segment lost 1 base and the J segment 3 bases; nucleotides outside the gene matches: 3. This CDR3 is built from 16 residues. Participant age was roughly 18 to 95 years, and participants resided in 20 to 30 US areas. Specimen: PBMCs or T cells enriched from blood (not recorded which). This TCR derives from a woman between 25 and 40 years old who had recovered from COVID-19. This rearrangement joins TRBV7-2 to TRBJ2-7; 13 bases fit TRBD2. The CDR3: CASSLGTSGRSYEQYF. As DNA, the CDR3 is TGTGCCAGCAGCTTAGGGACTAGCGGGAGAAGCTACGAGCAGTACTTC.